The 32 T cell receptor beta chains reported below all come from one sample, sequenced in a study of T cells in Graves' hyperthyroidism and ophthalmopathy. TCR beta CDR3 regions were amplified from RNA transcripts. The TCR CDR3 was amplified in a first-round RT-PCR using the HTBI primer set. TCRdb used MiXCR to reprocess the multiplex PCR reads, holding one entry per CDR3 protein. The sample holds around 580,000 distinct CDR3 sequences, approximately 44% seen once. Specimen: peripheral blood or thyroid tissue (not recorded which). Receptors were obtained from a woman between 18 and 29 years old with Graves' hyperthyroidism.

The rearrangement uses TRBV2 and TRBJ2-2; TRBD1 matches 7 bases. The V segment lost 8 bases and the J segment 5 bases; nucleotides outside the gene matches: 8. This CDR3 spans 14 amino acids. CDR1 is SNHLY, CDR2 FYNNEI, per germline. The CDR3 DNA reads as TGTGCCAGCTGGCGACAGGGCGGTACCGGGGAGCTGTTTTTT. It encodes CASWRQGGTGELFF. The full variable domain, completed using reference TRBV2 and TRBJ2-2, is EPEVTQTPSHQVTQMGQEVILRCVPISNHLYFYWYRQILGQKVEFLVSFYNNEISEKSEIFDDQFSVERPDGSNFTLKIRSTKLEDSAMYFCASWRQGGTGELFFGEGSRLTVL.

This clonotype has more than one count but fewer than ten. The chain is built from TRBV5-8 and TRBJ2-3, with 7 positions matching TRBD2. The V gene end was trimmed by 0 bases and the J gene end by 9 bases; junction bases not matched to a gene: 4. Germline V lookup: CDR1 SGHTS, CDR2 YDEGEE. The CDR3 is 13 residues long. The CDR3 sequence: CASSLAEGLTQYF. The DNA for the CDR3 is TGTGCCAGCAGCTTGGCCGAGGGACTAACGCAGTATTTT. The variable domain in full, with the rest retrieved from reference TRBV5-8 and TRBJ2-3, is EAGVTQSPTHLIKTRGQQATLRCSPISGHTSVYWYQQALGLGLQFLLWYDEGEERNRGNFPPRFSGRQFPNYSSELNVNALELEDSALYLCASSLAEGLTQYFGPGTRLTVL.

This clonotype has ten or more counts. The chain uses TRBV27 and TRBJ2-5; no reliable D call. The CDR3 runs to 12 residues. Germline V gene sequence: CDR1 MNHEY, CDR2 SMNVEV (reference sequence). V dropped 5 bases and J dropped 5 bases, with 9 bases sitting between them. CDR3 region: CASSNHGETQYF. CDR3 nucleotide sequence: TGTGCCAGCAGTAACCATGGGGAGACCCAGTACTTC.

The chain has TRBV29-1 and TRBJ2-5; a weak D match, TRBD2 (5 bases). This CDR3 contains 11 residues. Trimming took 8 bases from V and 5 from J, leaving 12 bases between them. Germline V gene data show CDR1 as SQVTM and CDR2 as ANQGSEA. The DNA of the CDR3 is TGCAGCTTGGACTCGAGGGAGACCCAGTACTTC. This encodes CSLDSRETQYF.

The genes are TRBV24-1 and TRBJ1-5, with 7 bases that match TRBD1. This CDR3 is built from 16 residues. The V gene end was trimmed by 4 bases and the J gene end by 11 bases; junction bases not matched to a gene: 16. CDR1 KGHDR and CDR2 SFDVKD come from the germline V gene. Written as DNA, the CDR3 is TGTGCCACCAGTGAACCTGACAGGGACCAACCGGAGACCCAGCATTTT. Translation gives CATSEPDRDQPETQHF.

The J gene is TRBJ1-2, the V gene TRBV20-1, with TRBD1 identical over 8 bases. CDR3 length: 12 residues. CDR1 DFQATT and CDR2 SNEGSKA come from the germline V gene (reference sequence). CDR3 loop: CRPGTGNYGYTF. CDR3 bases: TGCAGACCTGGGACAGGCAACTATGGCTACACCTTC.

As for this clonotype: Germline and junction disagree at one end, which may indicate a read error. The chain links TRBV30 to TRBJ1-5, with 9 bases identical to TRBD1. The CDR3 is 14 residues long. Germline-derived CDR1 and CDR2 are GTSNPN and SVGIG (reference sequence). CDR3 residues: CAWSGDRVNQLQHF. The CDR3 bases are TGTGCCTGGAGTGGGGACAGGGTCAATCAGCTCCAGCATTTT.

This clonotype was seen ten or more times. The CDR3 region has the DNA TGTGCCAGCAGCTTCCCGAGGGGCGGGAGCAATCAGCCCCAGCATTTT. It specifies CASSFPRGGSNQPQHF. The chain links TRBV7-2 to TRBJ1-5; a weak D match, TRBD1 (5 bases). Trimming shortened V by 3 bases and J by 1 base, and 13 bases separated the two germline ends. The CDR3 totals 16 residues. The germline gives CDR1 SGHTA, CDR2 FQGNSA.

Regarding this clonotype: A much larger clone lies one base from this, so it may be a read error. The chain links TRBV19 to TRBJ2-7; D not certain. This CDR3 comprises 13 residues. The germline CDR1 and CDR2 sequences are LNHDA and SQIVND (reference sequence). The CDR3 spells CASSIGHLYGQYF. CDR3 coding DNA: TGTGCCAGTAGTATCGGGCACCTCTACGGGCAGTACTTC. Drawing the rest from reference TRBV19 and TRBJ2-7, the complete variable domain is DGGITQSPKYLFRKEGQNVTLSCEQNLNHDAMYWYRQDPGQGLRLIYYSQIVNDFQKGDIAEGYSVSREKKESFPLTVTSAQKNPTAFYLCASSIGHLYGQYFGPGTRLTVT.

This clonotype was detected once. A much larger clone sits a single nucleotide away, making a read error possible. The gene calls are TRBV3-1 and TRBJ1-2; maybe TRBD1 (5 bases). CDR3 length: 16 residues. Germline V lookup: CDR1 LGHDT, CDR2 YNNKEL (reference sequence). The CDR3 coding sequence is TGTGCCAGCGGCCAAGGCCTTGGCAGTGGGGGCTATGGCTACACCTTC. This encodes CASGQGLGSGGYGYTF.

In this sample, this clonotype turned up many times. The V and J genes are TRBV6-2 or TRBV6-3 and TRBJ2-2; TRBD1 is a possible D gene (5 bases). This CDR3 is 15 amino acids long. CDR1 is MNHEY, CDR2 SVGEGT, per germline. Deletions cut 7 bases from V and 0 bases from J, with 12 bases between. CDR3 sequence reads: CASIFGHPNTGELFF. In nucleotides, the CDR3 is TGTGCCAGCATTTTCGGACACCCGAACACCGGGGAGCTGTTTTTT.

V and J are TRBV20-1 and TRBJ2-3; 8 bases match TRBD2. Germline CDR1 and CDR2: DFQATT and SNEGSKA (reference sequence). V trimming: 2 bases; J trimming: 0 bases; junction bases outside the gene matches: 10. The CDR3 covers 17 residues. The CDR3 sequence is CSARLRGGSGSTDTQYF. The CDR3 coding sequence is TGCAGTGCTAGATTACGCGGGGGGAGCGGGAGCACAGATACGCAGTATTTT.

This clonotype was recorded many times. The V and J genes are TRBV6-5 and TRBJ2-6; 7 bases line up with TRBD1. V trimming: 5 bases; J trimming: 1 base; junction bases outside the gene matches: 11. This CDR3 region has 18 residues. Germline CDR1 reads MNHEY; CDR2 reads SVGAGI. The CDR3 bases are TGTGCCAGCAGTACCCCGGGACAGTGGGCTTCTGGGGCCAACGTCCTGACTTTC. This gives the protein CASSTPGQWASGANVLTF.

This chain links TRBV20-1 with TRBJ1-4; D is unresolved. The CDR3 runs to 16 residues. CDR1 and CDR2 from the germline V gene are DFQATT and SNEGSKA (reference sequence). The ends were cut back, 6 bases at V and 5 bases at J, with 22 bases in the middle. CDR3 amino acids: CSAPPTGVRYNEKLFF. The DNA for the CDR3 is TGCAGTGCGCCACCCACGGGCGTAAGGTACAATGAAAAACTGTTTTTT.

This chain links TRBV2 with TRBJ1-2, with 10 bases fitting TRBD1. The ends lost 4 bases at V and 4 bases at J; junction bases unmatched: 3. CDR3 length: 14 residues. Looked up from germline, CDR1 is SNHLY and CDR2 is FYNNEI. The CDR3 reads CASSGQGAAYGYTF. The CDR3 DNA follows: TGTGCCAGCAGTGGACAGGGGGCCGCCTATGGCTACACCTTC.

This clonotype was detected ten times or more. The chain employs TRBV5-1 and TRBJ1-1, with 10 bases that match TRBD1. The CDR3 spans 15 residues. V trimming: 2 bases; J trimming: 2 bases; junction bases outside the gene matches: 3. In germline, CDR1 is SGHRS, CDR2 YFSETQ. The CDR3 DNA is TGCGCCAGCAGCTTACTGACAGGGGGCAACACTGAAGCTTTCTTT. This gives the protein CASSLLTGGNTEAFF.

This clonotype was counted ten times or more. The CDR3 spells CASSLNGQGFEKLFF. CDR3 DNA: TGTGCCAGCAGCTTAAACGGGCAGGGGTTTGAAAAACTGTTTTTT. V and J are TRBV11-2 and TRBJ1-4, with D perhaps matching TRBD1 (6 bases). The CDR3 contains 15 residues. CDR1 SGHAT and CDR2 FQNNGV come from the germline V gene. Trimming cost V 2 bases and J 7 bases, with 14 bases left between them.

For this clonotype: Relative to the germline gene, one junction end is altered; a read error may explain this. The genes are TRBV7-2 and TRBJ2-5; possibly TRBD1 for D (6 bases). CDR1 is SGHTA and CDR2 is FQGNSA in the germline V gene. This CDR3 region has 14 residues. In nucleotides, the CDR3 is TGTGCCGGCAGCAGGGACACATCCCAAGAGACCCAGTACTTC. Its protein product is CAGSRDTSQETQYF.

This chain links TRBV10-3 with TRBJ2-3; D is perhaps TRBD2 (6 bases). Germline assignment: CDR1 ENHRY and CDR2 SYGVKD. The ends were cut back, 6 bases at V and 0 bases at J, with 10 bases in the middle. The CDR3 totals 14 residues. The CDR3 coding sequence is TGTGCCATCAGGGTCGGGACTAGCACAGATACGCAGTATTTT. Protein sequence: CAIRVGTSTDTQYF.

This clonotype was found many times. The chain is built from TRBV12-3 or TRBV12-4 and TRBJ1-2; no firm D call. Trimming removed 5 bases from V and 11 bases from J, with 12 bases in between. The CDR3 is 11 amino acids. CDR3 DNA sequence: TGTGCCAGCAGTATAGAGGGAAGATACACCTTC. It translates to CASSIEGRYTF.

In the case of this clonotype: This may stem from a read error, because a much larger clone lies one nucleotide away. The CDR3 loop is CASSILGGSGANVPTF. The DNA of the CDR3 is TGTGCCAGTAGTATCCTAGGGGGTTCTGGGGCCAACGTCCCGACTTTC. The V and J genes are TRBV19 and TRBJ2-6, with a possible D match to TRBD1 (6 bases). Germline-derived CDR1 and CDR2 are LNHDA and SQIVND (reference sequence). This CDR3 has 16 amino acids.

About this clonotype itself: A junction boundary mismatches the germline segment, possibly from a read error. This chain uses TRBV7-9 with TRBJ2-7; no definite D call. Germline CDR1 SEHNR, CDR2 FQNEAQ (reference sequence). The CDR3 length is 8 residues. The CDR3 is CASSLARW. DNA for the CDR3: TGTGCCAGCAGCTTAGCGAGATGG. The whole variable domain, filled in from reference TRBV7-9 and TRBJ2-7, reads DTGVSQNPRHKITKRGQNVTFRCDPISEHNRLYWYRQTLGQGPEFLTYFQNEAQLEKSRLLSDRFSAERPKGSFSTLEIQRTEQGDSAMYLCASSLARWGPGTRLTVT.

V is TRBV7-3 and J is TRBJ1-5; D is possibly TRBD1 (6 bases). V gave up 5 bases and J gave up 3 bases, with 23 bases separating them. This CDR3 region has 18 residues. CDR1 and CDR2 (germline): SGHTA, FQGTGA. The CDR3 sequence: CASSPRGGGRGYNQPQHF. The DNA for the CDR3 is TGTGCCAGCAGCCCCCGGGGGGGCGGGAGGGGGTACAATCAGCCCCAGCATTTT.

The rearrangement uses TRBV15 and TRBJ2-5; weak D call: TRBD2 (6 bases). The V end lost 7 bases, the J end lost 9 bases, and 18 bases lay between the germline ends. CDR1 and CDR2 from the germline V gene are LNHNV and YYDKDF (reference sequence). The CDR3 extends over 13 amino acids. The chain's CDR3 is CATKQTSNQPQYF. The CDR3 bases are TGTGCCACCAAGCAAACTAGCAATCAGCCCCAGTACTTC.

This clonotype was seen ten or more times. CDR3 amino acids: CATSDSDRSGYGYTF. The CDR3 bases are TGTGCCACCAGTGATTCGGACAGGTCGGGCTATGGCTACACCTTC. The gene calls are TRBV24-1 and TRBJ1-2; the match to TRBD1 covers 7 bases. The CDR3 contains 15 residues. V gave up 2 bases and J gave up 4 bases; unmatched junction bases: 6. CDR1 is KGHDR and CDR2 is SFDVKD in the germline V gene.

Remarks on this clonotype: A much larger clonotype is one base distant, so this may be a read error. The V and J genes are TRBV5-1 and TRBJ1-2; D not resolved. V lost 4 bases and J lost 8, with 12 bases in between. Germline lookup yields CDR1 SGHRS and CDR2 YFSETQ. The CDR3 extends over 12 amino acids. The CDR3 coding sequence is TGCGCCAGCAGCACAGACGGGGAAGGCTACACCTTC. This gives the protein CASSTDGEGYTF.

This clonotype was found many times. Written as DNA, the CDR3 is TGTGCCATCAGTGTACAGGGGAGCGGTCAGGACACTGAAGCTTTCTTT. Its translation: CAISVQGSGQDTEAFF. V usage is TRBV10-3 and J usage is TRBJ1-1; 7 bases line up with TRBD1. With 4 bases clipped from V and 3 bases from J, the junction kept 11 bases outside the gene matches. CDR1 ENHRY and CDR2 SYGVKD come from the germline V gene. The CDR3 is 16 amino acids.

This CDR3 reads CASSLRGPNSNQPQHF. CDR3 bases: TGTGCCAGCAGTTTACGGGGGCCGAATAGCAATCAGCCCCAGCATTTT. This chain links TRBV27 with TRBJ1-5, with a tentative D call TRBD1 (6 bases). Trimming removed 2 bases at V and 0 bases at J, with 11 bases between. The CDR3 is made up of 16 amino acids. Germline CDR1 and CDR2: MNHEY and SMNVEV (reference sequence).

In its sample, this clonotype was seen a few times. At one of its ends the junction is not consistent with the germline gene, which may arise from a read error. This chain uses TRBV6-5 with TRBJ1-5; 10 nucleotides agree with TRBD1. The CDR3 contains 14 residues. CDR1 is MNHEY and CDR2 is SVGAGI in the germline V gene. The CDR3: CASSQDRGPQLQHF. In DNA form, the CDR3 reads TGTGCCAGCAGTCAAGACAGGGGGCCTCAGCTCCAGCATTTT.

This chain connects TRBV20-1 to TRBJ1-4; no clear D gene. The CDR3 is made up of 15 amino acids. Germline lookup yields CDR1 DFQATT and CDR2 SNEGSKA (reference sequence). Trimming left V 4 bases short and J 0 bases short, with 12 bases between. CDR3 coding DNA: TGCAGTGCTATGGTCGCGGCTACAACTAATGAAAAACTGTTTTTT. The encoded protein is CSAMVAATTNEKLFF.

V usage is TRBV29-1 and J usage is TRBJ2-5; D gene uncertain. Germline CDR1 and CDR2: SQVTM and ANQGSEA. The CDR3 covers 11 residues. V was shortened by 8 bases and J by 5 bases, with 12 bases between the two germline ends. The CDR3 DNA is TGCAGCTTGGAATTACGTGAGACCCAGTACTTC. Amino acid sequence: CSLELRETQYF.

The chain uses TRBV9 and TRBJ1-6, with D maybe TRBD1 (6 bases). Germline values: CDR1 SGDLS, CDR2 YYNGEE. Trimming shortened V by 3 bases and J by 7 bases, and 14 bases separated the two germline ends. There are 15 residues in the CDR3. The CDR3 is CASSAKQGRNSPLHF. Here the CDR3 DNA reads TGTGCCAGCAGCGCCAAACAGGGCAGGAATTCACCCCTCCACTTT.